These 28 T cell receptor beta chains originate from one sample sequenced in a study of cytomegalovirus exposure and HLA in healthy donors (dated by TCRdb to 2017 to 2019). The method behind the library was the immunoSEQ multiplex PCR assay. In TCRdb, the immuneACCESS table is reduced to in-frame sequences with V and J assigned. These tables do not hold every clone; where another copy was compared, an unresolved V gene accounts for under half, and the others remain unexplained. This sample is represented by 220,000 or so clones; around 87% of them were singletons. The top ten clonotypes cover 2% to 2.5% of the sample. Sequencing was performed on PBMCs. These receptors were obtained from a woman aged 18 to 35 in good health and CMV-seropositive.

This rearrangement joins TRBV28 to TRBJ1-3; 8 bases agree with TRBD1. V shed 7 bases and J 2 bases; nucleotides not matched to a gene: 7. CDR3 length equals 15 residues. The germline gives CDR1 MDHEN, CDR2 SYDVKM. CDR3 coding DNA: TGTGCCAGCACCTTGACAGGGGACCCTGGAAACACCATATATTTT. Encoded protein: CASTLTGDPGNTIYF. The whole variable domain, filled in from reference TRBV28 and TRBJ1-3, reads DVKVTQSSRYLVKRTGEKVFLECVQDMDHENMFWYRQDPGLGLRLIYFSYDVKMKEKGDIPEGYSVSREKKERFSLILESASTNQTSMYLCASTLTGDPGNTIYFGEGSWLTVV.

A note on this clone: Different DNA sequences within this sample yield the same CDR3. The chain combines TRBV5-1 with TRBJ2-5, with 7 bases that match TRBD1. This CDR3 contains 13 residues. J gave up 3 bases and V 3 bases, and 2 bases lay outside the gene matches. Germline CDR1 and CDR2: SGHRS and YFSETQ. The chain's CDR3 is CASSSTGEETQYF. In DNA form, the CDR3 reads TGCGCCAGCAGCTCCACAGGGGAAGAGACCCAGTACTTC. Combining the CDR3 with reference TRBV5-1 and TRBJ2-5 gives the whole variable domain KAGVTQTPRYLIKTRGQQVTLSCSPISGHRSVSWYQQTPGQGLQFLFEYFSETQRNKGNFPGRFSGRQFSNSRSEMNVSTLELGDSALYLCASSSTGEETQYFGPGTRLLVL.

V is TRBV28 and J is TRBJ2-7; 12 positions agree with TRBD1. The CDR3 spans 14 residues. The V gene's germline CDR1 is MDHEN and CDR2 SYDVKM. The V gene end was trimmed by 5 bases and the J gene end by 6 bases; junction bases not matched to a gene: 5. The CDR3 spells CASSGTGGFGEQYF. The CDR3 DNA sequence: TGTGCCAGCAGTGGGACAGGGGGCTTCGGCGAGCAGTACTTC. The whole variable domain, filled in from reference TRBV28 and TRBJ2-7, reads DVKVTQSSRYLVKRTGEKVFLECVQDMDHENMFWYRQDPGLGLRLIYFSYDVKMKEKGDIPEGYSVSREKKERFSLILESASTNQTSMYLCASSGTGGFGEQYFGPGTRLTVT.

The chain employs TRBV28 and TRBJ1-5; D unclear. This CDR3 is 13 amino acids long. Trimming shortened V by 1 base and J by 7 bases, and 8 bases separated the two germline ends. Germline CDR1 is MDHEN and CDR2 is SYDVKM. CDR3 in amino acids: CASSLSAGQPQHF. DNA of the CDR3: TGTGCCAGCAGTTTATCTGCGGGCCAGCCCCAGCATTTT.

The gene calls are TRBV27 and TRBJ2-2; 9 bases map to TRBD2. The CDR3 length is 14 residues. J was trimmed by 8 bases and V by 4 bases; bases with no gene match: 5. Germline V gives CDR1 MNHEY, CDR2 SMNVEV (reference sequence). The CDR3 nucleotides are TGTGCCAGCAGTTCCGGGACTAGCTTGGGGGAGCTGTTTTTT. It is translated as CASSSGTSLGELFF.

V and J are TRBV28 and TRBJ2-7; a possible D gene is TRBD2 (5 bases). The CDR3 length is 13 residues. The germline V gene has CDR1 MDHEN and CDR2 SYDVKM. Deletions cut 4 bases from V and 3 bases from J, with 10 bases between. CDR3 nucleotides: TGTGCCAGCAGTTCCAGACGGGACTACGAGCAGTACTTC. Protein product: CASSSRRDYEQYF.

The chain joins TRBV27 to TRBJ1-4, with a possible D match to TRBD1 (5 bases). This CDR3 comprises 16 residues. V shed 2 bases and J shed 4 bases, with 14 bases lying between them. Germline V gene sequence: CDR1 MNHEY, CDR2 SMNVEV (reference sequence). The CDR3 sequence is CASSLAGVPGNEKLFF. The CDR3 bases are TGTGCCAGCAGTTTAGCGGGGGTACCCGGTAATGAAAAACTGTTTTTT.

The chain uses TRBV5-6 and TRBJ2-3, with D tentatively TRBD2 (6 bases). CDR3 length: 16 residues. Germline CDR1 reads SGHDT; CDR2 reads YYEEEE. The V gene lost 2 bases and the J gene lost 4 bases, with 17 bases spanning the gap. CDR3 in amino acids: CASSFGEWAGPDTQYF. CDR3 DNA: TGTGCCAGCAGCTTCGGGGAGTGGGCGGGACCAGATACGCAGTATTTT.

This rearrangement joins TRBV6-6 to TRBJ1-3; tentative D call: TRBD1 (5 bases). CDR1 is MNHNY and CDR2 is SVGAGI in the germline V gene (reference sequence). The CDR3 is made up of 12 amino acids. Trimming left V 6 bases short and J 9 bases short, with 12 bases between. The CDR3 spells CASSYPQGTIYF. CDR3 in DNA: TGTGCCAGCAGCTACCCCCAGGGCACCATATATTTT.

This clone was seen once. The V call is TRBV5-1, the J call TRBJ1-4, with 9 bases identical to TRBD1. The V gene's germline CDR1 is SGHRS and CDR2 YFSETQ. V lost 4 bases, J lost 3 bases, and 7 bases stayed unmatched. The CDR3 consists of 16 residues. DNA of the CDR3: TGCGCCAGCAGCAAGGGACAGGGTCCAGCTAATGAAAAACTGTTTTTT. It translates to CASSKGQGPANEKLFF.

This clone has just one count. The J gene is TRBJ2-1, the V gene TRBV27; perhaps TRBD1 as D (5 bases). Germline CDR1 reads MNHEY; CDR2 reads SMNVEV (reference sequence). The length of the CDR3 is 14 residues. V dropped 7 bases and J dropped 2 bases, with 12 bases sitting between them. The CDR3 spells CASKFAGTYNEQFF. CDR3 DNA: TGTGCCAGCAAATTCGCAGGGACCTACAATGAGCAGTTCTTC.

This chain connects TRBV29-1 to TRBJ2-1; 9 nucleotides match TRBD1. CDR1 is SQVTM and CDR2 is ANQGSEA in the germline V gene. This CDR3 has 13 residues. Unmatched junction bases numbered 4, after V lost 7 bases and J lost 3 bases. CDR3 in amino acids: CSATGGDYNEQFF. CDR3 nucleotide sequence: TGCAGCGCTACAGGGGGCGACTACAATGAGCAGTTCTTC.

The rearrangement joins TRBV5-6 to TRBJ2-2, with a possible D match to TRBD2 (7 bases). V was trimmed by 0 bases and J by 4 bases, leaving 13 bases between them. In germline, CDR1 is SGHDT, CDR2 YYEEEE. CDR3 length: 16 residues. In nucleotides, the CDR3 is TGTGCCAGCAGCTTGGGTACGGGGGGCGGCACCGGGGAGCTGTTTTTT. Its protein is CASSLGTGGGTGELFF.

CDR3: CASSLSGLAELDLYEQYF. The CDR3 DNA reads as TGTGCCAGCAGTTTAAGCGGCCTAGCGGAGCTCGATCTCTACGAGCAGTACTTC. V is TRBV27 and J is TRBJ2-7, with 7 bases fitting TRBD2. Germline lookup yields CDR1 MNHEY and CDR2 SMNVEV (reference sequence). Unmatched junction bases numbered 16, after V lost 2 bases and J lost 3 bases. This CDR3 region has 18 residues.

The chain links TRBV27 to TRBJ1-1; no firm D call. The CDR3 has 15 amino acids. Germline loops: CDR1 MNHEY, CDR2 SMNVEV (reference sequence). V was clipped by 0 bases and J by 5 bases, with 13 bases between them. This chain's CDR3 is CASSLSRGGNTEAFF. The CDR3 nucleotides are TGTGCCAGCAGTTTATCCCGAGGAGGGAATACTGAAGCTTTCTTT.

The gene calls are TRBV6-5 and TRBJ2-1; D is perhaps TRBD1 (6 bases). Trimming shortened V by 8 bases and J by 6 bases, and 14 bases separated the two germline ends. The CDR3 has 13 residues. Germline V gene lookup returns CDR1 MNHEY and CDR2 SVGAGI. CDR3 residues: CASSRGNGNEQFF. Here the CDR3 DNA reads TGTGCCAGCTCAAGGGGGAATGGCAATGAGCAGTTCTTC.

This clone was observed a few times. This rearrangement joins TRBV5-8 to TRBJ1-2; possibly TRBD1 for D (5 bases). The V and J ends lost 3 bases and 2 bases respectively, with 14 bases between them. CDR3 length: 15 residues. CDR1 is SGHTS, CDR2 YDEGEE, per germline. The CDR3 reads CASSSRGRGNYGYTF. Written as DNA, the CDR3 is TGTGCCAGCAGCTCCCGAGGCCGGGGGAACTATGGCTACACCTTC.

The chain is built from TRBV7-3 and TRBJ2-1, with 7 bases aligning to TRBD2. Unmatched junction bases numbered 5, after V lost 4 bases and J lost 5 bases. The V gene's germline CDR1 is SGHTA and CDR2 FQGTGA. This CDR3 region has 14 residues. CDR3 sequence: CASSSRLAHNEQFF. The CDR3 bases are TGTGCCAGCAGCTCGAGACTAGCTCACAATGAGCAGTTCTTC.

The J gene is TRBJ1-2, the V gene TRBV29-1; the D gene is possibly TRBD1 (5 bases). The V and J ends lost 4 bases and 6 bases respectively, with 12 bases between them. The CDR3 contains 12 residues. Germline V gene sequence: CDR1 SQVTM, CDR2 ANQGSEA. The CDR3 sequence is CSVGGEVNGYTF. The CDR3 coding sequence is TGCAGCGTTGGGGGGGAAGTCAATGGCTACACCTTC.

J is TRBJ1-1 and V is TRBV10-3; 12 bases are a match to TRBD1. CDR3 length: 13 amino acids. Trimming cost V 8 bases and J 8 bases; bases outside gene matches: 6. In germline, CDR1 is ENHRY, CDR2 SYGVKD. CDR3 sequence: CAILAGTGGEAFF. The CDR3 DNA reads as TGTGCCATCTTGGCAGGGACAGGGGGCGAAGCTTTCTTT.

The chain uses TRBV7-9 and TRBJ2-5; 9 bases map to TRBD1. Looked up from germline, CDR1 is SEHNR and CDR2 is FQNEAQ (reference sequence). The CDR3 sequence is 16 residues long. Losses at the gene ends were 4 bases for V and 2 bases for J; bases not matched to a gene: 8. The CDR3 sequence: CASSSYRGPGQETQYF. The CDR3 nucleotides read TGTGCCAGCAGCTCTTACAGGGGGCCAGGGCAAGAGACCCAGTACTTC.

The chain uses TRBV27 and TRBJ2-7; 7 nucleotides align to TRBD2. The CDR3 is made up of 15 amino acids. Trimming took 3 bases from V and 3 from J; bases not matched to a gene: 8. Germline CDR1 MNHEY, CDR2 SMNVEV (reference sequence). The CDR3 loop reads CASSFFAGGDYEQYF. In DNA form, the CDR3 reads TGTGCCAGCAGTTTCTTTGCTGGGGGGGACTACGAGCAGTACTTC.

This clone has only a few counts. Other nucleotide sequences from this sample produce the same CDR3. The genes are TRBV27 and TRBJ1-2, with TRBD1 as a possible D gene (6 bases). V was trimmed by 0 bases and J by 4 bases, leaving 6 bases between them. CDR1 MNHEY and CDR2 SMNVEV come from the germline V gene (reference sequence). This CDR3 has 13 amino acids. The CDR3 DNA reads as TGTGCCAGCAGTTTATCGACAGGCTATGGCTACACCTTC. Its translation: CASSLSTGYGYTF.

The V gene is TRBV5-1, the J gene TRBJ2-4; maybe TRBD2 (6 bases). Trimming removed 0 bases at V and 7 bases at J, with 14 bases between. The germline V gene encodes CDR1 SGHRS and CDR2 YFSETQ. The CDR3 is made up of 15 amino acids. This CDR3 reads CASSLVSAEGNIQYF. DNA of the CDR3: TGCGCCAGCAGCTTGGTGTCAGCGGAGGGGAACATTCAGTACTTC.

This chain joins TRBV27 and TRBJ2-7; TRBD2 matches 12 bases. CDR3 length equals 15 residues. The J segment lost 4 bases and the V segment lost 6 bases, leaving 7 bases of the junction unmatched. Germline CDR1 reads MNHEY; CDR2 reads SMNVEV (reference sequence). The DNA of the CDR3 is TGTGCCAGCAGCTATCCTAGCGGGAGGGGATACGAGCAGTACTTC. Protein product: CASSYPSGRGYEQYF.

The genes are TRBV6-6 and TRBJ2-7; D is uncertain. V was shortened by 4 bases and J by 2 bases, with 18 bases between the two germline ends. Looked up from germline, CDR1 is MNHNY and CDR2 is SVGAGI (reference sequence). The CDR3 is 16 residues long. The CDR3: CASSWATPPSPYEQYF. The DNA for the CDR3 is TGTGCCAGCAGTTGGGCCACACCGCCCTCCCCCTACGAGCAGTACTTC.

This chain connects TRBV2 to TRBJ1-2; no clear D. The ends were cut back, 8 bases at V and 4 bases at J, with 23 bases in the middle. The CDR3 has 16 residues. Germline CDR1 and CDR2: SNHLY and FYNNEI. The CDR3 sequence: CASRPEKGGPLYGYTF. CDR3 DNA: TGTGCCAGCCGACCTGAAAAAGGCGGCCCCCTCTATGGCTACACCTTC.

The chain employs TRBV7-9 and TRBJ2-1, with D maybe TRBD1 (6 bases). This CDR3 region has 14 residues. Trimming cost V 8 bases and J 1 base, with 12 bases left between them. CDR1 SEHNR and CDR2 FQNEAQ come from the germline V gene (reference sequence). This CDR3 reads CASYPQGSYNEQFF. The CDR3 bases are TGTGCCAGCTACCCGCAGGGGTCCTACAATGAGCAGTTCTTC.